The 32 T cell receptor beta chains in this list originate from one sample, sequenced in a study of beta chain features in type 1 diabetes (dated 2018 in TCRdb). The library was made by the immunoSEQ multiplex PCR assay. The High Capacity cDNA Reverse Transcription Kit was used to reverse transcribe all of the isolated RNA, meaning that expressed TCRB transcripts were what got sequenced. The source is immuneACCESS, and TCRdb retained only in-frame sequences with V and J called. Part of the clones is not carried over; for the studies checked, unresolved V genes explain less than half of this, and the remainder is unexplained. Present in this sample are a few hundred thousand clones, approximately 11% of which were seen just once. The ten largest clones add up to over 0.015% of the sample. The specimen was naive CD4+ T cells from blood. The sample's cell subset or site, from its label and the paper: true naive CD4+ T cells. The receptor set was obtained from a woman in her twenties or thirties in good health.

This clone was detected a few times. This chain joins TRBV27 and TRBJ2-2, with unresolved D. The germline V and J ends were trimmed by 3 bases and 6 bases, with 11 bases remaining between them. Germline V gene lookup returns CDR1 MNHEY and CDR2 SMNVEV (reference sequence). The CDR3 is 14 residues long. For the CDR3, the DNA is TGTGCCAGCAGTTTTGCCTCTTTAGCCGGGGAGCTGTTTTTT. Translated: CASSFASLAGELFF.

The chain couples TRBV29-1 to TRBJ2-2, with D possibly TRBD1 on 6 matching bases. Trimming shortened V by 7 bases and J by 0 bases, and 12 bases separated the two germline ends. CDR1 and CDR2 (germline): SQVTM, ANQGSEA. The CDR3 is 14 amino acids. In DNA form, the CDR3 reads TGCAGCGCCGCTGGGACAACGAACACCGGGGAGCTGTTTTTT. It translates to CSAAGTTNTGELFF.

This clone was found a few times. The chain has TRBV18 and TRBJ1-2; D gene uncertain. Germline values: CDR1 KGHSH, CDR2 LQKENI. V shed 1 base and J shed 7 bases, with 10 bases lying between them. The CDR3 is made up of 13 amino acids. CDR3 sequence (DNA): TGTGCCAGCTCACCACTTCTGGACTCTGGCTACACCTTC. Translating it yields CASSPLLDSGYTF.

This chain links TRBV28 with TRBJ1-4; D is uncertain. This CDR3 spans 17 amino acids. Germline V gene data show CDR1 as MDHEN and CDR2 as SYDVKM. Trimming cost V 5 bases and J 7 bases, with 23 bases left between them. For the CDR3, the DNA is TGTGCCAGCAGTCCCCCCGTCGGAGGGCCGCATAGTGAAAAACTGTTTTTT. Translation gives CASSPPVGGPHSEKLFF.

The chain has TRBV18 and TRBJ2-1; 13 bases agree with TRBD2. The germline CDR1 and CDR2 sequences are KGHSH and LQKENI. Trimming removed 2 bases from V and 7 bases from J; junction bases left unmatched: 5. The CDR3 has 16 amino acids. The CDR3 sequence is CASSPVRTSGSNEQFF. In DNA, the CDR3 is TGTGCCAGCTCACCAGTCAGGACTAGCGGGAGTAATGAGCAGTTCTTC. Combining the CDR3 with reference TRBV18 and TRBJ2-1 gives the whole variable domain NAGVMQNPRHLVRRRGQEARLRCSPMKGHSHVYWYRQLPEEGLKFMVYLQKENIIDESGMPKERFSAEFPKEGPSILRIQQVVRGDSAAYFCASSPVRTSGSNEQFFGPGTRLTVL.

This clone was counted a few times. Other DNA sequences from this sample encode an identical CDR3 as well. The V gene is TRBV28, the J gene TRBJ2-7; D possibly corresponds to TRBD1 (6 bases). The CDR3 is made up of 14 amino acids. Trimming took 2 bases from V and 4 from J, leaving 12 bases between them. Germline lookup yields CDR1 MDHEN and CDR2 SYDVKM. In DNA form, the CDR3 reads TGTGCCAGCAGTTTACAGGGGAGAGGGTACGAGCAGTACTTC. This encodes CASSLQGRGYEQYF.

This clone was recorded a few times. The chain combines TRBV18 with TRBJ1-5; 11 bases fit TRBD1. The CDR3 runs 15 residues. CDR1 and CDR2 (germline): KGHSH, LQKENI. V trimming: 6 bases; J trimming: 7 bases; junction bases outside the gene matches: 8. The CDR3 here is CASSRGQGANQPQHF. In nucleotides, the CDR3 is TGTGCCAGCTCCCGAGGACAGGGGGCAAACCAGCCCCAGCATTTT.

This clone was seen a few times. The rearrangement links TRBV5-1 to TRBJ2-7; tentative D call: TRBD1 (6 bases). The CDR3 runs to 15 residues. The germline gives CDR1 SGHRS, CDR2 YFSETQ. Trimming stripped 4 bases from V and 2 bases from J, with 16 bases between. CDR3 region: CASSLTFGQTYEQYF. The DNA of the CDR3 is TGCGCCAGCAGCCTAACATTCGGACAGACCTACGAGCAGTACTTC.

The rearrangement joins TRBV2 to TRBJ1-2, with a tentative D call TRBD1 (6 bases). With 3 bases removed from V and 4 bases from J, the gap between germline ends came to 9 bases. CDR1 is SNHLY and CDR2 is FYNNEI in the germline V gene. The CDR3 extends over 13 amino acids. CDR3 residues: CASSEDRPYGYTF. CDR3 bases: TGTGCCAGCAGTGAGGACAGACCCTATGGCTACACCTTC. Filled out from reference TRBV2 and TRBJ1-2, the complete variable domain reads EPEVTQTPSHQVTQMGQEVILRCVPISNHLYFYWYRQILGQKVEFLVSFYNNEISEKSEIFDDQFSVERPDGSNFTLKIRSTKLEDSAMYFCASSEDRPYGYTFGSGTRLTVV.

The chain recombines TRBV27 with TRBJ2-3, with TRBD1 matching over 7 bases. CDR1 is MNHEY and CDR2 is SMNVEV in the germline V gene (reference sequence). The CDR3 sequence is 14 residues long. The J segment lost 2 bases and the V segment lost 8 bases, leaving 7 bases of the junction unmatched. The chain's CDR3 is CASRSRGTTDTQYF. As DNA, the CDR3 is TGTGCCAGCCGGTCCAGGGGGACCACAGATACGCAGTATTTT.

The genes are TRBV27 and TRBJ2-5; D perhaps matches TRBD1 (6 bases). The CDR3 is 14 residues long. V lost 6 bases and J lost 2, with 13 bases in between. The V gene's germline CDR1 is MNHEY and CDR2 SMNVEV (reference sequence). Written as DNA, the CDR3 is TGTGCCAGCAGCCACCGACAGGCTCAAGAGACCCAGTACTTC. It encodes CASSHRQAQETQYF.

This clone was detected only a few times. V usage is TRBV5-1 and J usage is TRBJ2-7; 9 bases match TRBD1. The CDR3 runs to 13 residues. The V segment lost 9 bases and the J segment 1 base; nucleotides outside the gene matches: 5. Per germline, CDR1 SGHRS and CDR2 YFSETQ. In DNA form, the CDR3 reads TGCGCCACCCGGGGACAGGGTTCCTACGAGCAGTACTTC. Translating it yields CATRGQGSYEQYF. Filled out from reference TRBV5-1 and TRBJ2-7, the complete variable domain reads KAGVTQTPRYLIKTRGQQVTLSCSPISGHRSVSWYQQTPGQGLQFLFEYFSETQRNKGNFPGRFSGRQFSNSRSEMNVSTLELGDSALYLCATRGQGSYEQYFGPGTRLTVT.

This clone was detected only a few times. The V and J genes are TRBV30 and TRBJ2-3; 8 bases align to TRBD1. The CDR3 length is 16 residues. V lost 3 bases to trimming and J lost 2 bases; unmatched junction nucleotides: 10. Germline assignment: CDR1 GTSNPN and CDR2 SVGIG (reference sequence). This CDR3 is CAWREARGLNTDTQYF. The CDR3 nucleotides read TGTGCCTGGAGAGAAGCCAGGGGGCTTAACACAGATACGCAGTATTTT.

This clone came up a few times. The chain is built from TRBV5-1 and TRBJ2-6; unclear D gene. The CDR3 totals 14 residues. Trimming took off 4 bases at V and 0 bases at J, with 5 bases between the two ends. CDR1 and CDR2 (germline): SGHRS, YFSETQ. The CDR3 spells CASSLSSGANVLTF. CDR3 nucleotide sequence: TGCGCCAGCAGCCTAAGCTCTGGGGCCAACGTCCTGACTTTC. Complete variable domain (other parts from reference TRBV5-1 and TRBJ2-6): KAGVTQTPRYLIKTRGQQVTLSCSPISGHRSVSWYQQTPGQGLQFLFEYFSETQRNKGNFPGRFSGRQFSNSRSEMNVSTLELGDSALYLCASSLSSGANVLTFGAGSRLTVL.

This clone came up a few times. V gene TRBV6-6 combines with J gene TRBJ2-5; 7 positions agree with TRBD1. The germline gives CDR1 MNHNY, CDR2 SVGAGI (reference sequence). This CDR3 is built from 14 residues. The J segment lost 5 bases and the V segment lost 11 bases, leaving 14 bases of the junction unmatched. DNA for the CDR3: TGTGCCGGCTCGGAAGGGGGCCGGCGGGAGACCCAGTACTTC. It yields the protein CAGSEGGRRETQYF.

The chain uses TRBV5-8 and TRBJ2-3, with D possibly matching TRBD2 (6 bases). V lost 4 bases, J lost 3 bases, and 18 bases lay in between. CDR1 is SGHTS, CDR2 YDEGEE, per germline. This CDR3 region has 16 residues. The CDR3 DNA sequence: TGTGCCAGCAGCCAACATCGACTAGTTTCTACAGATACGCAGTATTTT. Translated, it gives CASSQHRLVSTDTQYF.

This clone came up a few times. The chain employs TRBV7-6 and TRBJ1-2, with 8 bases matching TRBD1. This CDR3 spans 14 amino acids. The V segment lost 4 bases and the J segment 8 bases; nucleotides outside the gene matches: 9. Germline CDR1 reads SGHVS; CDR2 reads FNYEAQ. In DNA, the CDR3 is TGTGCCAGCAGCTCCCGACAGGGGAATACGGGCTACACCTTC. It is translated as CASSSRQGNTGYTF.

V is TRBV6-5 and J is TRBJ2-5; 9 positions match TRBD2. The germline V gene has CDR1 MNHEY and CDR2 SVGAGI. This CDR3 comprises 16 residues. V lost 4 bases to trimming and J lost 1 base; unmatched junction nucleotides: 7. The CDR3: CASSFIAGELQETQYF. As DNA, the CDR3 is TGTGCCAGCAGTTTCATAGCGGGAGAACTCCAAGAGACCCAGTACTTC.

This chain uses TRBV14 with TRBJ2-3; D is perhaps TRBD2 (6 bases). V was shortened by 1 base and J by 5 bases, with 19 bases between the two germline ends. The CDR3 length is 17 residues. Germline values: CDR1 SGHDN, CDR2 FVKESK. The chain's CDR3 is CASSQGWKRREIDTQYF. The DNA for the CDR3 is TGTGCCAGCAGCCAAGGTTGGAAGCGCCGGGAGATAGATACGCAGTATTTT.

This clone was recorded a few times. The chain's CDR3 is CASSPLQGETEAFF. DNA of the CDR3: TGTGCCAGCTCACCACTGCAGGGGGAAACTGAAGCTTTCTTT. V gene TRBV18 combines with J gene TRBJ1-1; 7 positions agree with TRBD1. The V gene end was trimmed by 1 base and the J gene end by 5 bases; junction bases not matched to a gene: 4. Germline lookup yields CDR1 KGHSH and CDR2 LQKENI. CDR3 length: 14 residues.

The V and J genes are TRBV20-1 and TRBJ2-6, with D uncertain. V shed 6 bases and J shed 4 bases, with 4 bases lying between them. CDR1 and CDR2 from the germline V gene are DFQATT and SNEGSKA (reference sequence). CDR3 length equals 11 residues. CDR3 region: CSARGANVLTF. CDR3 coding DNA: TGCAGTGCCAGGGGGGCCAACGTCCTGACTTTC.

V and J are TRBV18 and TRBJ2-1, with 11 bases lining up with TRBD2. This CDR3 spans 16 amino acids. Trimming took 6 bases from V and 3 from J; bases not matched to a gene: 7. Germline V lookup: CDR1 KGHSH, CDR2 LQKENI. CDR3: CASSSTSGSLYNEQFF. CDR3 DNA: TGTGCCAGCTCGTCCACTAGCGGGAGCCTCTACAATGAGCAGTTCTTC.

This clone was detected a few times. The genes are TRBV19 and TRBJ1-4; D gene unclear. The CDR3 totals 12 residues. CDR1 is LNHDA and CDR2 is SQIVND in the germline V gene (reference sequence). The V and J ends lost 3 bases and 5 bases respectively, with 4 bases between them. The CDR3 here is CASSMRNEKLFF. CDR3 nucleotide sequence: TGTGCCAGTAGTATGAGGAATGAAAAACTGTTTTTT.

There are a few counts of this clone. The rearrangement uses TRBV5-1 and TRBJ2-3; 14 nucleotides line up with TRBD2. Germline CDR1 reads SGHRS; CDR2 reads YFSETQ. The J segment lost 3 bases and the V segment lost 4 bases, leaving 4 bases of the junction unmatched. The CDR3 contains 16 residues. The CDR3 nucleotides are TGCGCCAGCAGCCCGGGACTAGCGGGAGTAACAGATACGCAGTATTTT. Translated: CASSPGLAGVTDTQYF. The complete variable domain, with remaining parts taken from reference TRBV5-1 and TRBJ2-3, reads KAGVTQTPRYLIKTRGQQVTLSCSPISGHRSVSWYQQTPGQGLQFLFEYFSETQRNKGNFPGRFSGRQFSNSRSEMNVSTLELGDSALYLCASSPGLAGVTDTQYFGPGTRLTVL.

This clone was found a few times. V gene TRBV2 combines with J gene TRBJ1-5; D is ambiguous. Germline V CDR1 and CDR2: SNHLY, FYNNEI. V shed 4 bases and J shed 0 bases, with 13 bases lying between them. CDR3 length: 16 amino acids. CDR3 nucleotide sequence: TGTGCCAGCAGTGTACAGCAGCCGTTTAGCAATCAGCCCCAGCATTTT. Protein sequence: CASSVQQPFSNQPQHF.

This clone was picked up a small number of times. The rearrangement joins TRBV7-2 to TRBJ1-5; 7 bases are a match to TRBD1. The germline gives CDR1 SGHTA, CDR2 FQGNSA. Losses at the gene ends were 3 bases for V and 3 bases for J; bases not matched to a gene: 2. The CDR3 loop spans 14 amino acids. DNA for the CDR3: TGTGCCAGCAGCTTGGGACAGATCAATCAGCCCCAGCATTTT. Translation: CASSLGQINQPQHF.

This clone has just a few counts. The chain uses TRBV7-2 and TRBJ2-4; D uncertain. The CDR3 contains 16 residues. The germline V and J ends were trimmed by 4 bases and 0 bases, with 13 bases remaining between them. Germline V lookup: CDR1 SGHTA, CDR2 FQGNSA. Written as DNA, the CDR3 is TGTGCCAGCAGCTCAGAGGCAGCTCTAGCCAAAAACATTCAGTACTTC. This codes for CASSSEAALAKNIQYF.

The chain combines TRBV27 with TRBJ1-1; TRBD1 matches at 12 bases. The CDR3 totals 16 residues. In germline, CDR1 is MNHEY, CDR2 SMNVEV (reference sequence). The trim removed 6 bases at V and 5 bases at J, leaving 10 bases unmatched. CDR3 in amino acids: CASRDPGQGALTEAFF. The CDR3, as DNA: TGTGCCAGCAGAGACCCGGGACAGGGGGCGTTAACTGAAGCTTTCTTT.

This chain uses TRBV5-1 with TRBJ2-2; the D gene is possibly TRBD1 (6 bases). Germline V gene lookup returns CDR1 SGHRS and CDR2 YFSETQ. The CDR3 spans 15 residues. The V end lost 1 base, the J end lost 7 bases, and 14 bases lay between the germline ends. The CDR3 loop reads CASSLQGRSSGELFF. In DNA form, the CDR3 reads TGCGCCAGCAGCTTGCAGGGGAGAAGTAGCGGGGAGCTGTTTTTT.

The rearrangement uses TRBV27 and TRBJ2-5; 8 nucleotides line up with TRBD1. V dropped 6 bases and J dropped 5; count of bases not matched to a gene: 8. This CDR3 contains 14 residues. CDR1 and CDR2 from the germline V gene are MNHEY and SMNVEV (reference sequence). The CDR3 reads CASRVGTGRETQYF. The CDR3 DNA follows: TGTGCCAGCAGGGTAGGGACAGGTCGCGAGACCCAGTACTTC.

The chain joins TRBV9 to TRBJ2-1, with 7 bases aligning to TRBD2. Trimming at V came to 3 bases and at J to 9 bases, leaving 3 bases not matched to a gene. Germline V CDR1 and CDR2: SGDLS, YYNGEE. CDR3 length equals 12 residues. The CDR3 region is CASSGTSAEQFF. The CDR3 DNA is TGTGCCAGCAGCGGAACTAGCGCTGAGCAGTTCTTC. The complete variable domain, with remaining parts taken from reference TRBV9 and TRBJ2-1, reads DSGVTQTPKHLITATGQRVTLRCSPRSGDLSVYWYQQSLDQGLQFLIQYYNGEERAKGNILERFSAQQFPDLHSELNLSSLELGDSALYFCASSGTSAEQFFGPGTRLTVL.

This clone was found a few times. The genes are TRBV7-9 and TRBJ2-1; 9 nucleotides match TRBD2. The CDR3 runs 15 residues. Germline CDR1 SEHNR, CDR2 FQNEAQ (reference sequence). V lost 6 bases and J lost 7; bases outside the gene matches: 10. The CDR3 sequence is CASSQPGLAFNEQFF. In nucleotides, the CDR3 is TGTGCCAGCAGTCAACCGGGACTAGCTTTTAATGAGCAGTTCTTC.